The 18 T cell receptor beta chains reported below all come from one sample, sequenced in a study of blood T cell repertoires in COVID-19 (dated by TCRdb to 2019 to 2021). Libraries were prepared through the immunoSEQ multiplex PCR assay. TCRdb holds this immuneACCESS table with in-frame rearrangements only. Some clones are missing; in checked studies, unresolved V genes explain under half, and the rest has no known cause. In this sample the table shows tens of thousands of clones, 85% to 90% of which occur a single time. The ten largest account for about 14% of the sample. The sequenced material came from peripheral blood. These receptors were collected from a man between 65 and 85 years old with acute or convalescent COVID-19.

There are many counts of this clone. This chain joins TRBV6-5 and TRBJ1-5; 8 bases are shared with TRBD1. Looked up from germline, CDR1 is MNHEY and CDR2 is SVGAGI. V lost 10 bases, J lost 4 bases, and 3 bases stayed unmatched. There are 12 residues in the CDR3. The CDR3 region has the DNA TGTGCCAACGGACAGGGAAATCAGCCCCAGCATTTT. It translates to CANGQGNQPQHF.

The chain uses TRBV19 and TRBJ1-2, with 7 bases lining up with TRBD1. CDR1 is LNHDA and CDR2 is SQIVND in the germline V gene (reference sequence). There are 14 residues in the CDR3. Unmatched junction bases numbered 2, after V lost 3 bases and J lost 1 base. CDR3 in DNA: TGTGCCAGTAGTATGGGACAGCTTAACTATGGCTACACCTTC. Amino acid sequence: CASSMGQLNYGYTF.

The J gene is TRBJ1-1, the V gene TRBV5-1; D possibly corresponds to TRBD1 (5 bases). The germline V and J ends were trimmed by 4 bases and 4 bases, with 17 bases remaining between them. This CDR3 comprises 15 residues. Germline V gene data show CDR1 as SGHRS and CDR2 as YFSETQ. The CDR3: CASSPNRREGTEAFF. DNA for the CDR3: TGCGCCAGCAGCCCGAACAGGAGAGAAGGCACTGAAGCTTTCTTT.

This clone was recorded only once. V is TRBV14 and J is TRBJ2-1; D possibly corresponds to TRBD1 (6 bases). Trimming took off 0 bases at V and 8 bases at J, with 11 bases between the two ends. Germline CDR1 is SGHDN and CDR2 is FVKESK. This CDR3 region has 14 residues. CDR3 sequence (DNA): TGTGCCAGCAGCCAAGATCACAGGGCCCATGAGCAGTTCTTC. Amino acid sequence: CASSQDHRAHEQFF. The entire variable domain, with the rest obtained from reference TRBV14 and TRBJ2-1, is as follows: EAGVTQFPSHSVIEKGQTVTLRCDPISGHDNLYWYRRVMGKEIKFLLHFVKESKQDESGMPNNRFLAERTGGTYSTLKVQPAELEDSGVYFCASSQDHRAHEQFFGPGTRLTVL.

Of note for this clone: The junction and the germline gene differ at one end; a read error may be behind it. This chain's CDR3 is CASGLKTSGSMGYNEQFF. CDR3 in DNA: TGCGCCAGCGGCTTGAAAACTAGCGGCTCAATGGGGTACAATGAGCAGTTCTTC. The chain is built from TRBV5-1 and TRBJ2-1, with TRBD2 identical over 8 bases. The CDR3 loop spans 18 amino acids. In germline, CDR1 is SGHRS, CDR2 YFSETQ.

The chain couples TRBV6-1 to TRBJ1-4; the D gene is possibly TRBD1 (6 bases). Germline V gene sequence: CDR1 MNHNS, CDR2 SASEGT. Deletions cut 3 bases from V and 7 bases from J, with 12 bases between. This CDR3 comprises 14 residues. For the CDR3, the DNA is TGTGCCAGCAGTGATACAGGGTCGGGTGAAAAACTGTTTTTT. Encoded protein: CASSDTGSGEKLFF.

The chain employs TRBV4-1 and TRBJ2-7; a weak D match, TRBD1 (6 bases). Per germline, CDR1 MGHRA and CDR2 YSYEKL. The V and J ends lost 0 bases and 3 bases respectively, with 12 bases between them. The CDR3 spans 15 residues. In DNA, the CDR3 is TGCGCCAGCAGCCAAGATCCGGGACAACTCTACGAGCAGTACTTC. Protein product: CASSQDPGQLYEQYF.

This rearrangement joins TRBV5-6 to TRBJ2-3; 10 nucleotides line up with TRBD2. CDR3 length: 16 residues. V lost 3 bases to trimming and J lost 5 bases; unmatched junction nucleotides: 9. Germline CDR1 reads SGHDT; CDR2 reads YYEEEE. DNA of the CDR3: TGTGCCAGCAGCTCGAAGACCAAGCGGGGGGGAGATACGCAGTATTTT. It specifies CASSSKTKRGGDTQYF.

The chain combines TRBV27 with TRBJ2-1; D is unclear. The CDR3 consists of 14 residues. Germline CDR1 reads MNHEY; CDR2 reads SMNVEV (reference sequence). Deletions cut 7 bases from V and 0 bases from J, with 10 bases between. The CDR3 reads CASNSRSSYNEQFF. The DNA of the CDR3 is TGTGCCAGCAATTCACGGTCCTCCTACAATGAGCAGTTCTTC.

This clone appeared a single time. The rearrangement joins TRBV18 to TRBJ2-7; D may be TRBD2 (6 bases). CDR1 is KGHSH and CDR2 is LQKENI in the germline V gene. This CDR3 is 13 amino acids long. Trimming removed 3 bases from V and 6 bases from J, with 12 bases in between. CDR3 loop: CASSPGLGSEQYF. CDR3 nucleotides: TGTGCCAGCTCACCGGGACTCGGGTCCGAGCAGTACTTC.

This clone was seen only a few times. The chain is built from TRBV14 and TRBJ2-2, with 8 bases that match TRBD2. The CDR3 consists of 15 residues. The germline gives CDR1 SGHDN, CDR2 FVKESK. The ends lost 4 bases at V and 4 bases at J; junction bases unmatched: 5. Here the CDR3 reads CASSLLAGFTGELFF. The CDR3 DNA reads TGTGCCAGCAGCCTTTTAGCGGGGTTCACCGGGGAGCTGTTTTTT. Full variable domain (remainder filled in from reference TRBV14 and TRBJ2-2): EAGVTQFPSHSVIEKGQTVTLRCDPISGHDNLYWYRRVMGKEIKFLLHFVKESKQDESGMPNNRFLAERTGGTYSTLKVQPAELEDSGVYFCASSLLAGFTGELFFGEGSRLTVL.

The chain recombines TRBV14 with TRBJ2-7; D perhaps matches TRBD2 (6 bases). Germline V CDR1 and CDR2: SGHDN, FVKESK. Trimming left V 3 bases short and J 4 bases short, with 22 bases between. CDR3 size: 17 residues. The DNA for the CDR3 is TGTGCCAGCAGCCACCCCGTTCCGCGGGGAAGTCTTTACGAGCAGTACTTC. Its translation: CASSHPVPRGSLYEQYF.

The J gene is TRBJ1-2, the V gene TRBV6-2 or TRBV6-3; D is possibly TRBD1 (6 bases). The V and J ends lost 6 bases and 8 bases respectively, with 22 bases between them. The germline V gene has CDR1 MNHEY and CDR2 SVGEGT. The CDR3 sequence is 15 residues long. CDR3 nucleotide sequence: TGTGCCAGCAGCCCTGCCCACAGGGTGTCTAGCGGCTACACCTTC. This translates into CASSPAHRVSSGYTF.

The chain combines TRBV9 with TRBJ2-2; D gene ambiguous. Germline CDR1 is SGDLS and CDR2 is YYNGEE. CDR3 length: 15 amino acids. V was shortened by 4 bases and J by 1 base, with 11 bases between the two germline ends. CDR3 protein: CASSPKRVNTGELFF. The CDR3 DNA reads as TGTGCCAGCAGCCCCAAGAGAGTGAACACCGGGGAGCTGTTTTTT.

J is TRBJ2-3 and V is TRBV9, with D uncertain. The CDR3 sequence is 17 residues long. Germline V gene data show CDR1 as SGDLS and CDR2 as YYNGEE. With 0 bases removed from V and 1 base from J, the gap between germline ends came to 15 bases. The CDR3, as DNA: TGTGCCAGCAGCGTAGGTTGGAGTAGCCTACGCACAGATACGCAGTATTTT. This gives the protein CASSVGWSSLRTDTQYF.

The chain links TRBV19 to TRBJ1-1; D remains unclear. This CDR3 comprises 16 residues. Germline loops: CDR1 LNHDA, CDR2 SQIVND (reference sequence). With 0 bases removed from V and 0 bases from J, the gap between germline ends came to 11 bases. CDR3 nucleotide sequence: TGTGCCAGTAGTATAGATCTGGCAGGCATGAACACTGAAGCTTTCTTT. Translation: CASSIDLAGMNTEAFF.

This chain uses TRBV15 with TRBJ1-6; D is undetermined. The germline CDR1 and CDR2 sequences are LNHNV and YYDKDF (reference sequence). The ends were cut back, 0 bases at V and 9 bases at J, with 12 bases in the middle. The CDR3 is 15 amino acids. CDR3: CATSRDNGRGSPLHF. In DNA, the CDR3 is TGTGCCACCAGCAGAGATAATGGTCGGGGTTCACCCCTCCACTTT.

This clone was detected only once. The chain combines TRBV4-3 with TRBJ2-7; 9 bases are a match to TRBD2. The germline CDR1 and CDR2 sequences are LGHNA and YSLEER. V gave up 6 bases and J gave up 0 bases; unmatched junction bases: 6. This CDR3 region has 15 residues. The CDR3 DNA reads TGCGCCAGCAGTAACGTAGCGGGAGCCTCCTACGAGCAGTACTTC. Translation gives CASSNVAGASYEQYF.